This T cell receptor (beta chain) was observed in a study of blood T cell repertoires in COVID-19. The germline V gene encodes CDR1 SGHRS and CDR2 YFSETQ. There are 15 residues in the CDR3. V lost 4 bases to trimming and J lost 6 bases; unmatched junction nucleotides: 9. Measured with immunoSEQ multiplex PCR; TCRdb has only the in-frame clones, and not every one. The table records about 160,000 clones, 85% of them present only once. The TCR comes from a human donor with acute or convalescent COVID-19. The donor label of this sample is uncertain. V is TRBV5-1 and J is TRBJ2-7; 11 nucleotides match TRBD1. The sequenced sample consisted of peripheral blood. CDR3 protein: CASSLRTGGPGEQYF. The CDR3 nucleotides are TGCGCCAGCAGCCTCCGGACAGGGGGCCCGGGCGAGCAGTACTTC.